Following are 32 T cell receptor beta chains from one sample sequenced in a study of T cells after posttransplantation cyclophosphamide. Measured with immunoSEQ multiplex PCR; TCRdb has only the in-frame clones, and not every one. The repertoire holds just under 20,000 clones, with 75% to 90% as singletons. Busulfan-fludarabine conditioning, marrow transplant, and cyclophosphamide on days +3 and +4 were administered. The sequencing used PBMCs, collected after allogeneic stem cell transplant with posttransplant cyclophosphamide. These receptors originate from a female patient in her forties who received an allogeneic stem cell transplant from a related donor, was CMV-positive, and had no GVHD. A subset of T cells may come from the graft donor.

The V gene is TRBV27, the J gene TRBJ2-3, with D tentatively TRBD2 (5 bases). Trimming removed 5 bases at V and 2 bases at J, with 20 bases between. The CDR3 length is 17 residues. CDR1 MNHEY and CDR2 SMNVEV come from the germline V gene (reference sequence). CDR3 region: CASSLSQRADYTDTQYF. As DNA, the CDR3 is TGTGCCAGCAGTCTCAGCCAGCGAGCGGATTACACAGATACGCAGTATTTT.

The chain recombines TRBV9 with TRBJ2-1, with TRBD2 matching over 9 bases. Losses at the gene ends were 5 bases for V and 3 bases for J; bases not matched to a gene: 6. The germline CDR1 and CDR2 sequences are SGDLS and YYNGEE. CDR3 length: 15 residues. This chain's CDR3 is CASSAGTSYYNEQFF. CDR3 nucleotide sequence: TGTGCCAGCAGTGCCGGGACTAGCTACTACAATGAGCAGTTCTTC.

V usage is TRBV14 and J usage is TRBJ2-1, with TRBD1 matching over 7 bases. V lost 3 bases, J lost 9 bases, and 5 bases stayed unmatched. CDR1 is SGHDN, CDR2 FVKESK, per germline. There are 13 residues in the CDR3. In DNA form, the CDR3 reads TGTGCCAGCAGCCAGGGACAGCCTGCTGAGCAGTTCTTC. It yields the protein CASSQGQPAEQFF. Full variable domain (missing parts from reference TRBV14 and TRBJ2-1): EAGVTQFPSHSVIEKGQTVTLRCDPISGHDNLYWYRRVMGKEIKFLLHFVKESKQDESGMPNNRFLAERTGGTYSTLKVQPAELEDSGVYFCASSQGQPAEQFFGPGTRLTVL.

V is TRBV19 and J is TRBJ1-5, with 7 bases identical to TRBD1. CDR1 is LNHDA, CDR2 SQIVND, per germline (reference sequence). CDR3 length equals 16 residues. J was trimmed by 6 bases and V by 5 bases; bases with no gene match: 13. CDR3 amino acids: CASSQSGTAVPQPQHF. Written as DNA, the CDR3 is TGTGCCAGTAGTCAATCCGGGACAGCCGTGCCTCAGCCCCAGCATTTT.

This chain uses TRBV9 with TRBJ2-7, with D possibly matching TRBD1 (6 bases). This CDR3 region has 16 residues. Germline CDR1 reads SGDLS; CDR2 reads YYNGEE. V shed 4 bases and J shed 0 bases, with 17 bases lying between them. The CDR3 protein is CASSPQTGPTSYEQYF. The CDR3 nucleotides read TGTGCCAGCAGCCCCCAGACAGGCCCTACCTCCTACGAGCAGTACTTC. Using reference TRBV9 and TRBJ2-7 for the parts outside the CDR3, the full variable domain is DSGVTQTPKHLITATGQRVTLRCSPRSGDLSVYWYQQSLDQGLQFLIQYYNGEERAKGNILERFSAQQFPDLHSELNLSSLELGDSALYFCASSPQTGPTSYEQYFGPGTRLTVT.

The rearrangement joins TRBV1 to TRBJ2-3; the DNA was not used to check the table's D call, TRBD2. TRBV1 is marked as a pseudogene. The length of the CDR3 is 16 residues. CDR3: CTSSQDTRESGDTQYF. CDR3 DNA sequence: TGCACCAGCAGCCAAGATACACGGGAGAGCGGAGATACGCAGTATTTT.

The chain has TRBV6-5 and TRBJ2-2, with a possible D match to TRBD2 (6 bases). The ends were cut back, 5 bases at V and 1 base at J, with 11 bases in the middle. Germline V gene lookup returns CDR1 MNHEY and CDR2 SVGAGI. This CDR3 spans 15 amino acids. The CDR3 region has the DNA TGTGCCAGCAGTCAGGGACTCTGGAACACCGGGGAGCTGTTTTTT. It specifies CASSQGLWNTGELFF.

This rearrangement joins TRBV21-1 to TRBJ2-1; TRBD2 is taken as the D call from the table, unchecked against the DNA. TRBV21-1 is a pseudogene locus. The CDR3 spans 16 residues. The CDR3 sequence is CASSSPAGHSYNEQFF. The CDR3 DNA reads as TGTGCCAGCAGCAGTCCAGCGGGACACTCCTACAATGAGCAGTTCTTC.

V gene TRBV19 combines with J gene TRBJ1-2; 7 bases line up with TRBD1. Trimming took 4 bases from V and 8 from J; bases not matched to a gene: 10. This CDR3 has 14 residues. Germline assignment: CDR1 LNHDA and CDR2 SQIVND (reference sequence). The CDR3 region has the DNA TGTGCCAGTAGTAATGGACAGGCCGTTGAAGGCTACACCTTC. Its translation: CASSNGQAVEGYTF.

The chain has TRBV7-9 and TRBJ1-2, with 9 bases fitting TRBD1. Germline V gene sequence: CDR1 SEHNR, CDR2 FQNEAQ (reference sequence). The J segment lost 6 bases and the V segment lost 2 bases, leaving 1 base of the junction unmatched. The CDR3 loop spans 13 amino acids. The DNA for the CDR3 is TGTGCCAGCAGCTTACGGACAGGGGATGGCTACACCTTC. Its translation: CASSLRTGDGYTF.

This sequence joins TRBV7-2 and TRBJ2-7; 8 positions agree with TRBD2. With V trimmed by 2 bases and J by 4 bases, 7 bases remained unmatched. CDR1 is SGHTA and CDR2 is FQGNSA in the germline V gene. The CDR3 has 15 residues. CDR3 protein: CASSLSYGRGYEQYF. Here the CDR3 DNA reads TGTGCCAGCAGCTTAAGTTACGGGAGGGGATACGAGCAGTACTTC.

The CDR3 bases are TGTGCCAGCAGTGAATATTCAGAAGTTAGCAATCAGCCCCAGCATTTT. Its translation: CASSEYSEVSNQPQHF. The chain couples TRBV2 to TRBJ1-5; D uncertain. Trimming cost V 2 bases and J 0 bases, with 11 bases left between them. This CDR3 has 16 residues. Germline values: CDR1 SNHLY, CDR2 FYNNEI.

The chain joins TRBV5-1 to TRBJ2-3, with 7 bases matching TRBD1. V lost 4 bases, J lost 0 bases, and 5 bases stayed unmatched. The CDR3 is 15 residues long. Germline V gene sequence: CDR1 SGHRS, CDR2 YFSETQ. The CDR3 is CASSLEGASTDTQYF. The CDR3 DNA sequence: TGCGCCAGCAGCCTAGAGGGGGCCAGCACAGATACGCAGTATTTT.

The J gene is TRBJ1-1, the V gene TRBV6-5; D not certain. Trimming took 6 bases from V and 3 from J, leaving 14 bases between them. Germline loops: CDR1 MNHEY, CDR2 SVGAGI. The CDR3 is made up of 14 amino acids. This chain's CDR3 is CASRRRLADTEAFF. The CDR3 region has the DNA TGTGCCAGCAGGAGGAGACTGGCGGACACTGAAGCTTTCTTT.

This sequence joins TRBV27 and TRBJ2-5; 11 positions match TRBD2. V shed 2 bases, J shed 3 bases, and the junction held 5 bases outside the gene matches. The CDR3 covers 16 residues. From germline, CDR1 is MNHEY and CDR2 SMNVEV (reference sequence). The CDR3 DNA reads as TGTGCCAGCAGTTTAGATAGCGGGAGGGAGAAAGAGACCCAGTACTTC. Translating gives CASSLDSGREKETQYF.

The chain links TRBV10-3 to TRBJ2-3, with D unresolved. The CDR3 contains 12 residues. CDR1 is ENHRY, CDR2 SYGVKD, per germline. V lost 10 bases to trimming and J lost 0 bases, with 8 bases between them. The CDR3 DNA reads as TGTGCCACCCGTCCTAGCACAGATACGCAGTATTTT. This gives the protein CATRPSTDTQYF.

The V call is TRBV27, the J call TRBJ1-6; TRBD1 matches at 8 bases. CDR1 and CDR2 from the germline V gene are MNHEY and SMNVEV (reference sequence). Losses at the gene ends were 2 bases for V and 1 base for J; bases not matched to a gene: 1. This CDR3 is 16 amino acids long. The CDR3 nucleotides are TGTGCCAGCAGTTTAGGACAGGGATCCTATAATTCACCCCTCCACTTT. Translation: CASSLGQGSYNSPLHF.

For the CDR3, the DNA is TGTGCCAGCAGCTTCGAGGGAAGCTCCTACGAGCAGTACTTC. Its protein product is CASSFEGSSYEQYF. This chain joins TRBV11-1 and TRBJ2-7; D is possibly TRBD2 (5 bases). Germline assignment: CDR1 SGHAT and CDR2 FQDESV (reference sequence). V was clipped by 3 bases and J by 0 bases, with 9 bases between them. This CDR3 region has 14 residues. The variable domain in full, completed from reference TRBV11-1 and TRBJ2-7, reads EAEVAQSPRYKITEKSQAVAFWCDPISGHATLYWYRQILGQGPELLVQFQDESVVDDSQLPKDRFSAERLKGVDSTLKIQPAELGDSAMYLCASSFEGSSYEQYFGPGTRLTVT.

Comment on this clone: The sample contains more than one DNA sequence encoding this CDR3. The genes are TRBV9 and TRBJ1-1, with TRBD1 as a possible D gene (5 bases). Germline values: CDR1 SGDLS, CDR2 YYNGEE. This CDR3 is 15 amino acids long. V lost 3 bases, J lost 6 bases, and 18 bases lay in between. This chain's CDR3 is CASSAGRGGIAEAFF. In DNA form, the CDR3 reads TGTGCCAGCAGCGCCGGGCGGGGGGGAATCGCTGAAGCTTTCTTT.

The CDR3 DNA is TGTGCCAGCAGCATCGGGACAGGTTACTATGGCTACACCTTC. It is translated as CASSIGTGYYGYTF. The chain has TRBV7-2 and TRBJ1-2; 8 bases align to TRBD1. Losses at the gene ends were 5 bases for V and 3 bases for J; bases not matched to a gene: 5. CDR1 is SGHTA, CDR2 FQGNSA, per germline. The CDR3 loop spans 14 amino acids.

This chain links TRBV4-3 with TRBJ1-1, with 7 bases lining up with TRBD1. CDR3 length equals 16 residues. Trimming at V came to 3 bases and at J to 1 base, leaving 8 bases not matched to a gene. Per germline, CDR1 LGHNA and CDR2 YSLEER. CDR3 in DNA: TGCGCCAGCAGCCATCCTCCAGGGGGTAGGAACACTGAAGCTTTCTTT. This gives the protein CASSHPPGGRNTEAFF.

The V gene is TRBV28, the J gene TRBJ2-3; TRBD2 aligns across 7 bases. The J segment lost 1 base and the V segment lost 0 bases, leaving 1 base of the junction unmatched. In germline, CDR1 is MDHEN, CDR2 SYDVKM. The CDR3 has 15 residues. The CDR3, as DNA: TGTGCCAGCAGTTTATGGCGGGAGCGCACAGATACGCAGTATTTT. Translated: CASSLWRERTDTQYF.

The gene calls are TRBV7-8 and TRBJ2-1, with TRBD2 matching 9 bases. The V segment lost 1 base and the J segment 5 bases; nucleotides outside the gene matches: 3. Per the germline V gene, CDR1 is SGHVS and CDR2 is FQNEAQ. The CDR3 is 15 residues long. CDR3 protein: CASSLESGRNNEQFF. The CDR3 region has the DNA TGTGCCAGCAGCTTAGAAAGCGGGAGGAACAATGAGCAGTTCTTC.

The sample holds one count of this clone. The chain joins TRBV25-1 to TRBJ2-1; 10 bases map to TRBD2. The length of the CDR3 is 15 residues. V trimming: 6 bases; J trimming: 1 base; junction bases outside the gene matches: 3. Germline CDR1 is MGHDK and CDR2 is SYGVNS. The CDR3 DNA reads TGTGCCAGCAGAACTAGCGGGGCATCCTACAATGAGCAGTTCTTC. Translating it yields CASRTSGASYNEQFF. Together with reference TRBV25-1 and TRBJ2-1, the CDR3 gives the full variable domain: EADIYQTPRYLVIGTGKKITLECSQTMGHDKMYWYQQDPGMELHLIHYSYGVNSTEKGDLSSESTVSRIRTEHFPLTLESARPSHTSQYLCASRTSGASYNEQFFGPGTRLTVL.

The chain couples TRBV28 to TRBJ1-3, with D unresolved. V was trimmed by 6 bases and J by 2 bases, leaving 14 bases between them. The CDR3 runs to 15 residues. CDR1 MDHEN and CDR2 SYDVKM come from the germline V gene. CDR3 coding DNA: TGTGCCAGCAGCTTGAGGGATGTGCCTGGAAACACCATATATTTT. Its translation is CASSLRDVPGNTIYF.

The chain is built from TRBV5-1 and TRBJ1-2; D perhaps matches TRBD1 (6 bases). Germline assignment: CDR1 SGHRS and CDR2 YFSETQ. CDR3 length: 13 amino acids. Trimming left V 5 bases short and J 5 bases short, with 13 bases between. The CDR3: CASSPDRFYGYTF. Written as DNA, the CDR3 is TGCGCCAGCAGTCCCGACAGGTTTTATGGCTACACCTTC.

The CDR3 nucleotides are TGTGCCAGCGCCCTAGGGTTCAGGGGAGCCGGCAATCAGCCCCAGCATTTT. Amino acids: CASALGFRGAGNQPQHF. V is TRBV19 and J is TRBJ1-5, with D possibly matching TRBD1 (6 bases). Germline V gene data show CDR1 as LNHDA and CDR2 as SQIVND (reference sequence). The germline V and J ends were trimmed by 9 bases and 2 bases, with 23 bases remaining between them. The CDR3 consists of 17 residues.

CDR3 region: CASSNRDRGQTYSNQPQHF. DNA of the CDR3: TGTGCCAGTAGTAACCGGGACAGGGGGCAGACATATAGCAATCAGCCCCAGCATTTT. The chain employs TRBV19 and TRBJ1-5, with 12 positions matching TRBD1. In germline, CDR1 is LNHDA, CDR2 SQIVND (reference sequence). The ends lost 4 bases at V and 0 bases at J; junction bases unmatched: 10. The CDR3 sequence is 19 residues long.

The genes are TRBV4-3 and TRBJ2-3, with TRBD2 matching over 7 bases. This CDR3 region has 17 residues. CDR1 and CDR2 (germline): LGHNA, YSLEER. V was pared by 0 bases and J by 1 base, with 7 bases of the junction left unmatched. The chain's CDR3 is CASSQEPGGGGTDTQYF. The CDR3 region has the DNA TGCGCCAGCAGCCAAGAGCCGGGGGGAGGAGGCACAGATACGCAGTATTTT.

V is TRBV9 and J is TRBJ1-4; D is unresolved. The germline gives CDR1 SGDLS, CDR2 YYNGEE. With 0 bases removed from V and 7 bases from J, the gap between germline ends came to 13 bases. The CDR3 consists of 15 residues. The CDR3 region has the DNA TGTGCCAGCAGCGTAGGCGGAGGCATAGGTGAAAAACTGTTTTTT. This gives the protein CASSVGGGIGEKLFF.

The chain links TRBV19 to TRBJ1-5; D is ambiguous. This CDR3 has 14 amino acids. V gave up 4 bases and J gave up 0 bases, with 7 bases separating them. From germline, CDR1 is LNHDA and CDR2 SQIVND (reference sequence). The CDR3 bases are TGTGCCAGTAGTAGGCAGTATAGCAATCAGCCCCAGCATTTT. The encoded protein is CASSRQYSNQPQHF.

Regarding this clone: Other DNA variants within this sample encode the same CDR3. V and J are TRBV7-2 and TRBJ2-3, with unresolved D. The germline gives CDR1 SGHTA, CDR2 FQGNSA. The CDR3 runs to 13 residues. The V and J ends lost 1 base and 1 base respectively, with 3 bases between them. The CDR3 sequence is CASSLVGTDTQYF. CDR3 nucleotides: TGTGCCAGCAGCTTAGTCGGCACAGATACGCAGTATTTT.